Each of the 9 T cell receptor beta chains below was sequenced from the same sample in a study of blood T cell repertoires in COVID-19. Some clones are missing from TCRdb's copy, which holds only in-frame ones; the method was immunoSEQ multiplex PCR. The table records some 530,000 clones, 80% to 90% of them present only once. The material sequenced was peripheral blood. The receptors come from a human donor in a cohort sampled during active COVID-19.

This clone was picked up one time. The gene calls are TRBV19 and TRBJ1-3; D not resolved. This CDR3 is 14 amino acids long. Germline CDR1 is LNHDA and CDR2 is SQIVND (reference sequence). The V and J ends lost 6 bases and 1 base respectively, with 10 bases between them. CDR3 residues: CASRHSGSGNTIYF. The CDR3 DNA follows: TGTGCCAGTAGGCACTCGGGATCTGGAAACACCATATATTTT.

This chain links TRBV5-8 with TRBJ1-2; 9 bases match TRBD1. The V and J ends lost 4 bases and 8 bases, in that order; junction bases with no gene match: 6. The CDR3 length is 13 residues. The germline V gene has CDR1 SGHTS and CDR2 YDEGEE. The CDR3 DNA is TGTGCCAGCAGCCCCCGGGACAGGGTCGGCTACACCTTC. Translating it yields CASSPRDRVGYTF.

About this clone itself: The sample contains more than one DNA sequence encoding this CDR3. The chain is built from TRBV27 and TRBJ2-7, with D tentatively TRBD1 (6 bases). This CDR3 comprises 14 residues. Trimming cost V 3 bases and J 1 base, with 10 bases left between them. The germline V gene has CDR1 MNHEY and CDR2 SMNVEV (reference sequence). The CDR3 DNA sequence: TGTGCCAGCAGTTTCAGCAGGGGATCCTACGAGCAGTACTTC. Amino acid sequence: CASSFSRGSYEQYF.

The chain is built from TRBV30 and TRBJ1-2, with a tentative D call TRBD1 (5 bases). Germline assignment: CDR1 GTSNPN and CDR2 SVGIG (reference sequence). With 2 bases removed from V and 4 bases from J, the gap between germline ends came to 8 bases. The CDR3 contains 12 residues. The CDR3 protein is CAWSTQGYGYTF. The CDR3, as DNA: TGTGCCTGGAGTACGCAGGGCTATGGCTACACCTTC.

The J gene is TRBJ2-7, the V gene TRBV15, with D possibly being TRBD1 (7 bases). Germline V gene data show CDR1 as LNHNV and CDR2 as YYDKDF (reference sequence). V gave up 3 bases and J gave up 4 bases, with 19 bases separating them. CDR3 length equals 16 residues. This CDR3 is CATSRAGQLLLYEQYF. Here the CDR3 DNA reads TGTGCCACCAGCAGGGCGGGACAGCTACTATTGTACGAGCAGTACTTC.

The V gene is TRBV6-1, the J gene TRBJ2-7, with 9 bases identical to TRBD2. Germline values: CDR1 MNHNS, CDR2 SASEGT. J was trimmed by 5 bases and V by 0 bases; bases with no gene match: 8. The CDR3 runs to 16 residues. CDR3 sequence: CASSEARGRAANEQYF. The CDR3 bases are TGTGCCAGCAGTGAAGCTCGCGGGAGGGCCGCAAACGAGCAGTACTTC.

V is TRBV5-6 and J is TRBJ2-2; D might be TRBD2 (5 bases). Trimming took off 4 bases at V and 0 bases at J, with 13 bases between the two ends. Germline V CDR1 and CDR2: SGHDT, YYEEEE. The CDR3 is 16 amino acids. CDR3 sequence reads: CASSARRRSNTGELFF. Written as DNA, the CDR3 is TGTGCCAGCAGCGCGAGGAGGCGGTCGAACACCGGGGAGCTGTTTTTT.

This sequence joins TRBV28 and TRBJ1-6, with a tentative D call TRBD1 (5 bases). V lost 4 bases and J lost 6, with 10 bases in between. The CDR3 is made up of 14 amino acids. Germline lookup yields CDR1 MDHEN and CDR2 SYDVKM. The CDR3 protein is CASSSQGFNSPLHF. The CDR3 nucleotides read TGTGCCAGCAGTTCTCAGGGTTTTAATTCACCCCTCCACTTT.

This clone was seen just once. The chain employs TRBV9 and TRBJ2-2; TRBD2 matches at 8 bases. The CDR3 consists of 16 residues. Trimming at V came to 4 bases and at J to 5 bases, leaving 10 bases not matched to a gene. Germline-derived CDR1 and CDR2 are SGDLS and YYNGEE. In DNA form, the CDR3 reads TGTGCCAGCAGCACTGGGACTAGTGTGGGGACCGGGGAGCTGTTTTTT. Its protein is CASSTGTSVGTGELFF. Complete variable domain (other parts from reference TRBV9 and TRBJ2-2): DSGVTQTPKHLITATGQRVTLRCSPRSGDLSVYWYQQSLDQGLQFLIQYYNGEERAKGNILERFSAQQFPDLHSELNLSSLELGDSALYFCASSTGTSVGTGELFFGEGSRLTVL.